The rows below give T cell receptor beta chains drawn from one sample of a study of long-term antiretroviral therapy in people with HIV. Produced via immunoSEQ multiplex PCR; TCRdb's table is partial and in-frame only. In the table there are about 25,000 clones, 75% to 90% of which are singletons. The specimen comprised unsorted PBMCs, sampled 2.9 years after starting antiretroviral therapy. The receptor set was obtained from a man in his fifties or sixties with HIV. Both conserved end residues are part of each CDR3. The D gene is left open where the match is weak. A clone size is listed for some rows: how often the clone was seen (once, few, many), or a class if it is expanded.

J gene | V gene | clone size | D gene | CDR3 protein | CDR3 DNA
TRBJ2-5 | TRBV7-6 | - | TRBD2 | CASSLLSGVETQYF | TGTGCCAGCAGCTTGCTTAGCGGGGTAGAGACCCAGTACTTC
TRBJ2-5 | TRBV19 | - | TRBD1 | CASNPRTGDRETQYF | TGTGCCAGTAACCCTAGGACAGGGGATAGAGAGACCCAGTACTTC
TRBJ1-2 | TRBV10-3 | - | - | CAISESDGGGYGYTF | TGTGCCATCAGTGAGTCGGACGGGGGAGGCTATGGCTACACCTTC
TRBJ2-6 | TRBV6-6 | - | - | CASLPEGISGANVLTF | TGTGCCAGCCTGCCGGAGGGGATCTCTGGGGCCAACGTCCTGACTTTC
TRBJ1-5 | TRBV2 | - | TRBD1 | CASSRGQGTQPQHF | TGTGCCAGCAGCCGAGGACAGGGAACTCAGCCCCAGCATTTT
TRBJ1-1 | TRBV11-2 | - | - | CASSVATFEAFF | TGTGCCAGCAGCGTAGCCACCTTCGAAGCTTTCTTT
TRBJ2-7 | TRBV7-9 | - | - | CASSPLGSYEQYF | TGTGCCAGCAGCCCCTTAGGCAGCTACGAGCAGTACTTC
TRBJ2-3 | TRBV4-3 | - | - | CASSQAIRGTSTDTQYF | TGCGCCAGCAGCCAAGCGATAAGGGGAACTAGCACAGATACGCAGTATTTT
TRBJ1-2 | TRBV28 | - | TRBD1 | CASSLLIQGLGGYGYTF | TGTGCCAGCAGTTTACTGATACAGGGGCTCGGCGGCTATGGCTACACCTTC
TRBJ1-2 | TRBV6-5 | - | - | CASSTPKGNYGYTF | TGTGCCAGCAGTACACCCAAGGGGAACTATGGCTACACCTTC
TRBJ1-1 | TRBV6-1 | - | - | CASSEAVAGPQLEAFF | TGTGCCAGCAGTGAAGCGGTGGCGGGGCCGCAACTTGAAGCTTTCTTT
TRBJ1-1 | TRBV10-3 | - | - | CAISDRGGNTEAFF | TGTGCCATCAGTGATAGAGGGGGAAACACTGAAGCTTTCTTT
TRBJ2-3 | TRBV5-1 | - | - | CASSVDRPRTDTQYF | TGCGCCAGCAGCGTCGACAGGCCCCGGACAGATACGCAGTATTTT
TRBJ1-5 | TRBV6-5 | once | - | CASSYGASNQPQHF | TGTGCCAGCAGTTACGGGGCCAGCAATCAGCCCCAGCATTTT